This is a list of T cell receptor beta chains from one sample in a study of a mutant IDH1 vaccine in newly diagnosed glioma. No antigens are known for them. The assay was immunoSEQ multiplex PCR, and TCRdb's table has in-frame clones only and misses some. The table includes around 25,000 clones, 65% to 85% detected once. The specimen was PBMCs, collected from a glioma patient whose treatment included an IDH1 peptide vaccine. These TCRs come from a woman aged 18-30 years with glioma. Each CDR3 is given without its conserved first and last residue.

TRBV2	TRBJ1-5	ASSVLRDSSQPQH
TRBV27	TRBJ2-3	ASSEQGADTQY
TRBV10-2	TRBJ2-7	ASSPPQGEQY
TRBV6-5	TRBJ2-1	ASSKGLVSNEQF
TRBV27	TRBJ2-2	ASSLQGLGAGELF
TRBV5-1	TRBJ2-5	ASSLGGYQETQY
TRBV28	TRBJ1-1	ASSEWTGGVSEAF
TRBV7-9	TRBJ2-1	ASSQAGGQGEQF
TRBV6-5	TRBJ2-5	ASSPGTRAETQY
TRBV30	TRBJ1-5	AWTQGLSNQPQH
TRBV25-1	TRBJ1-5	ASSVSGSNQPQH
TRBV28	TRBJ2-7	ASSWDRDRGSYEQY
TRBV18	TRBJ1-6	ASSPPDRDSPLH
TRBV12-5	TRBJ1-2	ASGLGPLQGHGYT
TRBV6-1	TRBJ2-7	ASSELGQGFYEQY
TRBV5-4	TRBJ1-1	ASTRDLYAEAF
TRBV7-2	TRBJ2-7	ASSFTGGRADEQY
TRBV6-1	TRBJ1-1	ASSEIAGDTEAF
TRBV30	TRBJ2-3	AWTSGRGSTDTQY
TRBV9	TRBJ2-1	ASSPRLAGSYNEQF
TRBV20-1	TRBJ1-1	SGHLNTEAF
TRBV6-1	TRBJ1-2	ASSESMDFPYGYT
TRBV7-8	TRBJ2-7	ASSLGRQPLLEQY
TRBV4-1	TRBJ1-4	ASSRNQVEKLF
TRBV14	TRBJ2-5	ASSPLISGRKTQY
TRBV5-1	TRBJ1-1	ASSPGVPNTEAF
TRBV7-6	TRBJ2-5	ASSASEVETQY
TRBV6-5	TRBJ2-2	ASSSGGGELF
TRBV28	TRBJ2-7	ASSFTVYEQY
TRBV7-2	TRBJ2-5	ASSRGLAGEETQY
TRBV19	TRBJ2-3	ASSITGLDTQY
TRBV30	TRBJ1-1	AWSVGRTGYAAF
TRBV10-3	TRBJ2-7	AISSGTGGPYEQY
TRBV27	TRBJ1-5	ASSLLGVNNQPQH
TRBV10-2	TRBJ1-1	ASRNLGQLNTEAF
TRBV4-1	TRBJ2-1	ASSQEAESSYNEQF
TRBV5-1	TRBJ1-1	ASSVGQGDNAF